These 7 T cell receptor beta chains share one sample of origin, sequenced in a study of blood T cell repertoires in COVID-19. Profiled with immunoSEQ multiplex PCR; TCRdb holds only in-frame clones, not every one. Seen here are 310,000 or so clones, around 89% observed once, and the top ten hold roughly 1.5%. The specimen was PBMCs or T cells enriched from blood (not recorded which). The source of these receptors is a woman between 18 and 29 years old with acute COVID-19.

The rearrangement uses TRBV19 and TRBJ2-4, with no clear D. The CDR3 covers 13 residues. Germline V CDR1 and CDR2: LNHDA, SQIVND (reference sequence). V was pared by 5 bases and J by 0 bases, with 5 bases between. This chain's CDR3 is CASSAVAKNIQYF. The CDR3 nucleotides read TGTGCCAGTAGTGCGGTAGCCAAAAACATTCAGTACTTC.

The chain is built from TRBV30 and TRBJ2-1; TRBD2 is a possible D gene (7 bases). The CDR3 totals 17 residues. V lost 4 bases to trimming and J lost 0 bases, with 19 bases between them. Germline CDR1 and CDR2: GTSNPN and SVGIG (reference sequence). In nucleotides, the CDR3 is TGTGCCTGGATCTCTGCCGGGGGGCTGAGCTCCTACAATGAGCAGTTCTTC. Protein sequence: CAWISAGGLSSYNEQFF.

V gene TRBV15 combines with J gene TRBJ1-1; D may be TRBD1 (5 bases). The CDR3 extends over 17 amino acids. Looked up from germline, CDR1 is LNHNV and CDR2 is YYDKDF (reference sequence). V gave up 1 base and J gave up 8 bases, with 23 bases separating them. CDR3 bases: TGTGCCACCAGCAGAGGGAGGCAGGGACTTGTAACTGGAGAAGCTTTCTTT. Translating gives CATSRGRQGLVTGEAFF.

This chain joins TRBV27 and TRBJ2-2; D may be TRBD2 (6 bases). The CDR3 loop spans 15 amino acids. V was pared by 3 bases and J by 7 bases, with 15 bases between. Germline loops: CDR1 MNHEY, CDR2 SMNVEV (reference sequence). For the CDR3, the DNA is TGTGCCAGCAGTTTGGGTTGGAGGGATGACGGGGAGCTGTTTTTT. Its protein product is CASSLGWRDDGELFF.

This chain joins TRBV6-2 or TRBV6-3 and TRBJ2-7; 7 bases are a match to TRBD2. CDR3 length: 15 amino acids. The J segment lost 1 base and the V segment lost 2 bases, leaving 5 bases of the junction unmatched. The germline gives CDR1 MNHEY, CDR2 SVGEGT. CDR3 loop: CASSYRNGGSYEQYF. The CDR3, as DNA: TGTGCCAGCAGTTACCGGAACGGGGGGTCCTACGAGCAGTACTTC.

The V gene is TRBV6-5, the J gene TRBJ2-7; the match to TRBD1 covers 7 bases. The trim removed 5 bases at V and 3 bases at J, leaving 4 bases unmatched. The CDR3 has 13 residues. Germline values: CDR1 MNHEY, CDR2 SVGAGI. CDR3 residues: CASSRGQSYEQYF. The CDR3 DNA reads TGTGCCAGCAGTCGGGGACAGAGCTACGAGCAGTACTTC.

DNA for the CDR3: TGTGCCAGCAGTCAAGCGGGATTCATCCACAATGAGCAGTTCTTC. Translated, it gives CASSQAGFIHNEQFF. The chain recombines TRBV27 with TRBJ2-1, with 7 bases aligning to TRBD2. Germline loops: CDR1 MNHEY, CDR2 SMNVEV (reference sequence). CDR3 length: 15 amino acids. V was pared by 5 bases and J by 5 bases, with 9 bases of the junction left unmatched.